This T cell receptor (beta chain) was identified in a study of T cell changes during pregnancy in multiple sclerosis. Between the trimmed V and J ends, which lost 5 bases and 7 bases, there was a span of 13 bases. CDR1 MDHEN and CDR2 SYDVKM come from the germline V gene. The CDR3 is 13 residues long. TCRdb's copy holds only in-frame clones and misses some; the assay was immunoSEQ multiplex PCR. The sample consists of tens of thousands of clones, more than 90% of them appearing once. The sample here was CD4+ T cells from peripheral blood mononuclear cells, taken after pregnancy. This chain connects TRBV28 to TRBJ2-3; perhaps TRBD1 as D (5 bases). This receptor was obtained from a female donor in good health, enrolled as a control in a pregnancy study. The CDR3 coding sequence is TGTGCCAGCAGTCCCCAGGGAATTAATACGCAGTATTTT. As protein: CASSPQGINTQYF.